A selection of T cell receptor beta chains follows, all from one sample in a study of Graves' ophthalmopathy and Graves' hyperthyroidism. TCRdb used MiXCR to reprocess the multiplex PCR reads, holding one entry per CDR3 protein. Of about 370,000 distinct CDR3 sequences listed, approximately 17% were seen once; the top ten hold 2.4%. Material: peripheral blood. These receptors were taken from an adult woman with stable Graves' hyperthyroidism. The CDR3 runs from the conserved cysteine through the conserved F or W. The order of the fields is D gene, J gene, clone size, V gene, CDR3 DNA, CDR3 protein. The D gene is left open where the match is weak. Size is omitted from some rows. Given values are once, few, many or a class for expanded clones.

TRBD1 TRBJ1-1 many TRBV12-5 TGTGCTAGTGGTTTGGCCCGGGACAGGGTTACTGAAGCTTTCTTT CASGLARDRVTEAFF
. TRBJ1-6 . TRBV5-1 TGCGCCAGCAGCTTGGAGGGGTTGGGTTCACCCCTCCACTTT CASSLEGLGSPLHF
TRBD2 TRBJ2-5 few TRBV15 TGTGCCACCAGCAGAGGGGCTAGCGGGCACACCCTCTTGGAGACCCAGTACTTC CATSRGASGHTLLETQYF
. TRBJ1-1 many TRBV27 TGTGCCAGCAGTTTCGAAGGTCGGGCTGAAGCTTTCTTT CASSFEGRAEAFF
. TRBJ2-7 many TRBV7-9 TGTGCCAGCAGCTTAGTTTTTGACTATCACTACGAGCAGTACTTC CASSLVFDYHYEQYF
. TRBJ2-5 few TRBV7-2 TGTGCCAGCAGCTTAGTGCGGGGGCCGAGTGAGACCCAGTACTTC CASSLVRGPSETQYF
TRBD2 TRBJ2-5 many TRBV19 TGTGCCAGTAGTGTCCATCCGGGACTAGCGGGAGAAGAGACCCAGTACTTC CASSVHPGLAGEETQYF
TRBD1 TRBJ1-2 many TRBV20-1 TGCAGTGCTGATAGACAGGGGGGTGGCTACACCTTC CSADRQGGGYTF
. TRBJ2-5 many TRBV9 TGTGCCAGCAGCGTAGGGGGTGGGGAGACCCAGTACTTC CASSVGGGETQYF
. TRBJ2-7 many TRBV20-1 TGCAGTGCTAGAGAGAGCCAAGACTACGAGCAGTACTTC CSARESQDYEQYF
. TRBJ2-2 few TRBV11-2 TGTGCCAGCAGCTTAGATTTAGTCCTATCCGGGGAGCTGTTTTTT CASSLDLVLSGELFF
TRBD1 TRBJ1-1 . TRBV10-3 TGTGCATTAAGGACAGGGGGAGCTGAAGCTTTCTTT CALRTGGAEAFF
. TRBJ2-7 . TRBV4-3 TGCGCCAGCAGCCAATTCCCGGGACGCGGCTACGAGCAGTACTTC CASSQFPGRGYEQYF
. TRBJ2-5 many TRBV7-9 TGTGCCAGCAGCTTAAAGTACGGGATCCAAGAGACCCAGTACTTC CASSLKYGIQETQYF
. TRBJ1-2 few TRBV20-1 TGCAGTGCTAGAGGGGGCCAGGAGGCCGGCTACACCTTC CSARGGQEAGYTF
. TRBJ1-5 many TRBV2 TGTGCCAGCAGTGGCGAGACCGCTAATCAGCCCCAGCATTTT CASSGETANQPQHF
. TRBJ1-5 many TRBV20-1 TGCAGTGCTAGAGGTGGGTGGGGTCAGCCCCAGCATTTT CSARGGWGQPQHF
. TRBJ1-1 many TRBV6-1 TGTGCCAGCAGTGGCCGGGACCCCCTCAGTAACACTGAAGCTTTCTTT CASSGRDPLSNTEAFF
TRBD1 TRBJ2-7 many TRBV3-1 TGTGCCAGCAGACGGACAGGGGAAGGCGAGCAGTACTTC CASRRTGEGEQYF
. TRBJ1-1 . TRBV30 TGTGCCTGGAGTCTTGGACCGAACACTGAAGCTTTCTTT CAWSLGPNTEAFF
. TRBJ2-7 many TRBV24-1 TGTGCCACCAGTGACTCTGGGACCTCCTACGAGCAGTACTTC CATSDSGTSYEQYF
. TRBJ2-7 many TRBV20-1 TGCAGTGCCCCGACTGGGGCCACGTACTCCTACGAGCAGTACTTC CSAPTGATYSYEQYF
. TRBJ2-2 many TRBV19 TGTGCCAGTTGCTTAGGGGGGTGGACCGGGGAGCTGTTTTTT CASCLGGWTGELFF
TRBD2 TRBJ2-7 many TRBV29-1 TGCAGCGCCCGACCGGGAGGGACTTTTGTTTCCGAGCAGTACTTC CSARPGGTFVSEQYF
TRBD1 TRBJ1-2 . TRBV11-2 TGTGCCAGCAGCCAGGACAGGGGGCAGGTTGTGCATGGCTACACCTTC CASSQDRGQVVHGYTF
. TRBJ2-7 few TRBV30 TGTGCCTGGGACAGCAACTACGAGCAGTACTTC CAWDSNYEQYF
. TRBJ1-1 many TRBV6-5 TGTGCCAGCAGTTTACAGTATCCGAACACTGAAGCTTTCTTT CASSLQYPNTEAFF
. TRBJ1-1 many TRBV28 TGTGCCAGCAGTTCCGGGGCCCTGAACACTGAAGCTTTCTTT CASSSGALNTEAFF
TRBD2 TRBJ2-5 many TRBV12-3/TRBV12-4 TGTGCCAGCAGAAAACTAGCGGACCAAGAGACCCAGTACTTC CASRKLADQETQYF
. TRBJ1-1 many TRBV12-3/TRBV12-4 TGTGCCACCACCGCGCCGGAGGGACACCCAAGGGAGACTGAAGCTTTCTTT CATTAPEGHPRETEAFF
. TRBJ1-1 few TRBV3-1 TGTGCCAGCAGCCAAGTAACGGTGAACAGGGAGGTCGCTGAAGCTTTCTTT CASSQVTVNREVAEAFF
TRBD1 TRBJ1-5 many TRBV19 TGTGCCAGTAGGAGCCGGGACAGGGGGCCCCAGCATTTT CASRSRDRGPQHF
. TRBJ1-1 many TRBV19 TGTGCCAGTAGTATAGGGCCAGCGAACACTGAAGCTTTCTTT CASSIGPANTEAFF
. TRBJ2-6 few TRBV29-1 TGCAGCGCCCTCTTGGGTAACTCTGGGGCCAACGTCCTGACTTTC CSALLGNSGANVLTF
TRBD2 TRBJ2-2 . TRBV7-9 TGTGCCAGCAGCTTAGCGTCGGGAGGGACCGGGGAGCTGTTTTTT CASSLASGGTGELFF